Shown below are 8 T cell receptor beta chains from a single sample sequenced in a study of T cell responses to AZD1222 COVID-19 vaccine. Using immunoSEQ multiplex PCR, the repertoire was profiled, and TCRdb retains in-frame clones only, with some absent. Of 100,000 to 150,000 clones listed, around 88% are singletons. The specimen comprised peripheral blood, sampled on day 0 of AZD1222 vaccination. The receptor source for this set is an adult in good health.

The V call is TRBV2, the J call TRBJ2-2; D is possibly TRBD1 or TRBD2 (5 bases each). V was clipped by 10 bases and J by 6 bases, with 21 bases between them. This CDR3 region has 15 residues. Germline V gene sequence: CDR1 SNHLY, CDR2 FYNNEI. The DNA of the CDR3 is TGTGCCACCCGTCGGGGCGGACGGGTCGCCGGGGAGCTGTTTTTT. Protein product: CATRRGGRVAGELFF.

The chain couples TRBV7-2 to TRBJ2-7; 10 positions match TRBD2. V lost 7 bases and J lost 4; bases outside the gene matches: 16. CDR3 length: 17 amino acids. Germline CDR1 and CDR2: SGHTA and FQGNSA. This CDR3 is CASKGKRGGRSEYEQYF. The CDR3, as DNA: TGTGCCAGCAAGGGGAAGCGGGGGGGCCGATCCGAATACGAGCAGTACTTC.

This sequence joins TRBV2 and TRBJ2-6; D is perhaps TRBD1 or TRBD2 (6 bases each). Deletions cut 5 bases from V and 0 bases from J, with 14 bases between. The CDR3 sequence is 17 residues long. Germline-derived CDR1 and CDR2 are SNHLY and FYNNEI. DNA of the CDR3: TGTGCCAGCAGTCAATACCGGGGGCCCTCTGGGGCCAACGTCCTGACTTTC. Translation gives CASSQYRGPSGANVLTF.

V gene TRBV6-1 combines with J gene TRBJ1-2, with D hard to call. Looked up from germline, CDR1 is MNHNS and CDR2 is SASEGT. The CDR3 totals 14 residues. The V end lost 6 bases, the J end lost 7 bases, and 18 bases lay between the germline ends. The CDR3 region is CASRSGRERVGYTF. The CDR3 nucleotides are TGTGCCAGCAGGTCGGGGAGGGAAAGGGTTGGCTACACCTTC.

This clone occurred a few times. The rearrangement uses TRBV7-2 and TRBJ1-1; D perhaps matches TRBD1 (5 bases). Germline assignment: CDR1 SGHTA and CDR2 FQGNSA. V was trimmed by 5 bases and J by 4 bases, leaving 14 bases between them. CDR3 length: 14 amino acids. The CDR3 DNA reads TGTGCCAGCAGCACCCAACAGAGGGGCACTGAAGCTTTCTTT. It encodes CASSTQQRGTEAFF.

This clone was observed a single time. The chain links TRBV14 to TRBJ2-5; D is perhaps TRBD2 (5 bases). The CDR3 covers 15 residues. Deletions cut 1 base from V and 6 bases from J, with 15 bases between. In germline, CDR1 is SGHDN, CDR2 FVKESK. CDR3 nucleotides: TGTGCCAGCAGCCAAGGTCGGGGATCCCTGAAGACCCAGTACTTC. This sequence encodes CASSQGRGSLKTQYF.

The CDR3 loop is CASSLVAVPERELFF. In nucleotides, the CDR3 is TGTGCCAGCAGCTTAGTGGCCGTGCCCGAACGGGAGCTGTTTTTT. The rearrangement uses TRBV7-2 and TRBJ2-2; D is unclear. V was cut by 1 base and J by 9 bases, with 15 bases left in between. CDR3 length: 15 residues. The V gene's germline CDR1 is SGHTA and CDR2 FQGNSA.

The genes are TRBV6-5 and TRBJ2-7; TRBD1 or TRBD2 may be the D gene (5 bases each). The germline V and J ends were trimmed by 8 bases and 0 bases, with 14 bases remaining between them. The CDR3 runs 14 residues. Looked up from germline, CDR1 is MNHEY and CDR2 is SVGAGI. CDR3 nucleotide sequence: TGTGCCAGCGCAAGGGACCGCAGCTCCTACGAGCAGTACTTC. Its protein is CASARDRSSYEQYF.